The clone carrying this T cell receptor (beta chain) was observed many times. The antigen remains undetermined. Trimming shortened V by 3 bases and J by 4 bases, and 16 bases separated the two germline ends. The CDR3 length is 15 residues. In germline, CDR1 is SGHVS, CDR2 FNYEAQ. For TCRbeta, the library was prepared with unique molecular identifiers. TCRdb reprocessed the PCR reads with MiXCR, giving one entry per CDR3 protein. In the table there are hundreds of thousands of distinct CDR3 sequences, approximately 8.4% of which are singletons. The data were taken from a study of T-cell reconstitution after alpha-beta-depleted transplantation in children. Study-wide results and caveats: Diversity of TCRbeta at day 60 was high in some patients, arising from surviving recipient T cells and thymic progenitors. T-cell numbers and diversity, one year after transplant, stemmed largely from T cells that were newly produced. Several hundred graft clones that had expanded were reportedly the source of alpha-beta T cells about two months after transplant.

The chain couples TRBV7-6 to TRBJ2-7, with TRBD1 as a possible D gene (6 bases). This TCR was sampled from a male patient between 2 and 10 years old who had a stem cell transplant for acute myeloid leukemia, so the T cells may come from the graft donor. This specimen consisted of PBMCs, mostly from graft donor cells, obtained 360 days after TCRalphabeta/CD19-depleted stem cell transplant. The CDR3 nucleotides read TGTGCCAGCAGCTTCGGATTTACAGGGATTTACGAGCAGTACGTC. Translated: CASSFGFTGIYEQYV.